A single T cell receptor beta chain is shown here with its context. This sample is drawn from a study of blood T cells in healthy people across ages. Germline assignment: CDR1 SGHRS and CDR2 YFSETQ. Trimming left V 2 bases short and J 0 bases short, with 8 bases between. This CDR3 is 15 amino acids long. Primers used in a second PCR of roughly 6 to 11 cycles were a sample-barcoded 5' primer and a J-beta primer mix. One entry per CDR3 protein results from TCRdb running MiXCR on the 5' RACE reads. The sample consists of 710,000 or so distinct CDR3 sequences, approximately 31% of them appearing once. The rearrangement uses TRBV5-1 and TRBJ1-4; D not certain. The sample comprised blood. This TCR derives from a woman of 80 years or more in good health. The CDR3 is CASSFGSSTNEKLFF. The CDR3 region has the DNA TGCGCCAGCAGCTTCGGCAGTTCAACTAATGAAAAACTGTTTTTT.